Following are 2 T cell receptor beta chains from one sample sequenced in a study of blood T cell repertoires in COVID-19. Using immunoSEQ multiplex PCR, the repertoire was profiled, and TCRdb retains in-frame clones only, with some absent. The sample comprises tens of thousands of clones, over 75% of which are singletons, and 11% rests with the top ten. Sequencing was carried out using peripheral blood. All receptors derive from a man in his fifties with acute or convalescent COVID-19.

In its sample, this clone was seen many times. The V and J genes are TRBV19 and TRBJ2-7; 9 nucleotides match TRBD1. V gave up 5 bases and J gave up 6 bases; unmatched junction bases: 8. The CDR3 contains 14 residues. The germline V gene has CDR1 LNHDA and CDR2 SQIVND (reference sequence). For the CDR3, the DNA is TGTGCCAGTAGTTACACCGGGACAGGGCCCGAGCAGTACTTC. It is translated as CASSYTGTGPEQYF.

The chain is built from TRBV6-2 or TRBV6-3 and TRBJ2-7; D is possibly TRBD1 (5 bases). Between the trimmed V and J ends, which lost 2 bases and 6 bases, there was a span of 14 bases. CDR1 and CDR2 (germline): MNHEY, SVGEGT. This CDR3 region has 14 residues. The DNA of the CDR3 is TGTGCCAGCAGTTACCAACTCCGACAGCCCGAGCAGTACTTC. As protein: CASSYQLRQPEQYF.